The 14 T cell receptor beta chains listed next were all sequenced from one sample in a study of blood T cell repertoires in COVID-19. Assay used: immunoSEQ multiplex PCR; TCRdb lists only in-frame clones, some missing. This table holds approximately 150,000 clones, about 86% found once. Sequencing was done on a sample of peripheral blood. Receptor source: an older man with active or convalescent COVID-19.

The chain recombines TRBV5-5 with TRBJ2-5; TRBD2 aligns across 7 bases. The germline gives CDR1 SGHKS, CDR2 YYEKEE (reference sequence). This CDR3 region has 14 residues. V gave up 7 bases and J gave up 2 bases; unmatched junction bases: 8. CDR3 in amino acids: CASAIGGGQETQYF. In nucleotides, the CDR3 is TGTGCCAGCGCCATTGGGGGGGGGCAAGAGACCCAGTACTTC.

CDR3 residues: CASSGGVLGAQNEQFF. The CDR3 DNA reads as TGTGCCAGTAGTGGGGGGGTCTTGGGCGCCCAGAATGAGCAGTTCTTC. The V call is TRBV19, the J call TRBJ2-1, with 7 positions matching TRBD2. The CDR3 loop spans 16 amino acids. Germline-derived CDR1 and CDR2 are LNHDA and SQIVND (reference sequence). V lost 5 bases to trimming and J lost 7 bases; unmatched junction nucleotides: 14.

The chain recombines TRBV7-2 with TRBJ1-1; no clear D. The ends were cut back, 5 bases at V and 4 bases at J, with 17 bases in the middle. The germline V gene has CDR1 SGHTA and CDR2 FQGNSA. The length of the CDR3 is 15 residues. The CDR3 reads CASSPRTRRGTEAFF. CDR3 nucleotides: TGTGCCAGCAGCCCCAGGACCCGGCGGGGCACTGAAGCTTTCTTT.

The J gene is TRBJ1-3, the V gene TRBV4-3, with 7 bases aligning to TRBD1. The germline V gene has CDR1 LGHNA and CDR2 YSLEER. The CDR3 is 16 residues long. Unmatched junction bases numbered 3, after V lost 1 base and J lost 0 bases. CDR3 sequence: CASSQATGASGNTIYF. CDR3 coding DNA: TGCGCCAGCAGCCAAGCTACAGGGGCCTCTGGAAACACCATATATTTT.

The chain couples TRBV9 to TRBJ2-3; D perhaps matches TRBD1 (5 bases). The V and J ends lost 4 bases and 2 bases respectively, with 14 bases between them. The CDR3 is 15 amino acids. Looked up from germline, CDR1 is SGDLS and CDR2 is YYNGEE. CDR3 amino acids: CASSSTSDITDTQYF. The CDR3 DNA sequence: TGTGCCAGCAGCTCTACCTCGGACATCACAGATACGCAGTATTTT.

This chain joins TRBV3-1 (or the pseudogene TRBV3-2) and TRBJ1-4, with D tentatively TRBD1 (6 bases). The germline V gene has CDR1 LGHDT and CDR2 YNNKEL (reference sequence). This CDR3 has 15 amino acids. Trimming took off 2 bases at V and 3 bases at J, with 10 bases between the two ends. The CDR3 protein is CASSQQGRSNEKLFF. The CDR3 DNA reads TGTGCCAGCAGCCAACAGGGGCGGTCTAATGAAAAACTGTTTTTT.

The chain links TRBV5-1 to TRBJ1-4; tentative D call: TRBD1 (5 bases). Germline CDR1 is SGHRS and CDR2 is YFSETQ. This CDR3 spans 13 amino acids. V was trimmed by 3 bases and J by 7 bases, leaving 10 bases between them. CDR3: CASSWGDGEKLFF. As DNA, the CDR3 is TGCGCCAGCAGCTGGGGGGATGGTGAAAAACTGTTTTTT.

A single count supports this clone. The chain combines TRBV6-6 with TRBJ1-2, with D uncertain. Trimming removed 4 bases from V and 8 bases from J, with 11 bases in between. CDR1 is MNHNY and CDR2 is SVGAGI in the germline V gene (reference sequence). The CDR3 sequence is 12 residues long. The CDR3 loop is CASSSRREGYTF. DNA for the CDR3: TGTGCCAGCAGTTCCCGGCGGGAAGGCTACACCTTC.

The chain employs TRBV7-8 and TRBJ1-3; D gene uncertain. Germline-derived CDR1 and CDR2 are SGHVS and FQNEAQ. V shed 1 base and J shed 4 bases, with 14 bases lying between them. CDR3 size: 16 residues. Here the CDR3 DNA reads TGTGCCAGCAGCTTAGGCCTCGGTCATTCGGGAAACACCATATATTTT. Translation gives CASSLGLGHSGNTIYF.

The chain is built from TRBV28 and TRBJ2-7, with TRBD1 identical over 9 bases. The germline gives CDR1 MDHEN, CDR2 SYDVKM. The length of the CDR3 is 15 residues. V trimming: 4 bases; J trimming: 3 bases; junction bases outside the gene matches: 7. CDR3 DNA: TGTGCCAGCAGTTCCCGAGGGACAGGGCGCTACGAGCAGTACTTC. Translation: CASSSRGTGRYEQYF.

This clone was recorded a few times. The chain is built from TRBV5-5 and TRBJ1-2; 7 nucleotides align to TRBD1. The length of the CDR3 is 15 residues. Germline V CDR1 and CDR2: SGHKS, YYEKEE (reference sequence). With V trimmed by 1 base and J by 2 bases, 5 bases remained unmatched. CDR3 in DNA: TGTGCCAGCAGCTTGTGGTCGACAGGGAACTATGGCTACACCTTC. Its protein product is CASSLWSTGNYGYTF.

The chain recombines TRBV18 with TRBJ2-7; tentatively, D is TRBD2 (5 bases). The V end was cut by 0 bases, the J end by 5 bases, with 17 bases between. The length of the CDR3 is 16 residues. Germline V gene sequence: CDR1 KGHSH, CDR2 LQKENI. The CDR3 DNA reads TGTGCCAGCTCACCACCTAAGAGGGTCCCTCTCCACGAGCAGTACTTC. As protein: CASSPPKRVPLHEQYF.

CDR3 region: CATRMPPPNYGYTF. CDR3 in DNA: TGTGCCACCAGAATGCCCCCCCCCAACTATGGCTACACCTTC. The rearrangement uses TRBV19 and TRBJ1-2, with D uncertain. The ends were cut back, 10 bases at V and 2 bases at J, with 17 bases in the middle. Germline CDR1 reads LNHDA; CDR2 reads SQIVND (reference sequence). The CDR3 spans 14 residues.

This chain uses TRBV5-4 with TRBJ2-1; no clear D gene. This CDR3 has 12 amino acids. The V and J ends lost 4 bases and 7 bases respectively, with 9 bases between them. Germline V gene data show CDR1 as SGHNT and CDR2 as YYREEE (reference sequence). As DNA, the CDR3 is TGTGCCAGCAGCGCCCCGGGTAATGAGCAGTTCTTC. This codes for CASSAPGNEQFF.